The 14 T cell receptor beta chains below come from one sample, sequenced in a study of tumor-infiltrating lymphocytes in primary liver carcinoma. Constant-region priming of about 500 ng total RNA yielded TCR beta cDNA. TCR beta libraries came from three nested multiplex PCR rounds using slightly modified ARM-PCR. With TRBV1-TRBV30 forward primers and a C-beta reverse primer, the first two PCR rounds were run for approximately 10 cycles each. MiXCR was run by TCRdb on the multiplex PCR reads, yielding one entry per CDR3 protein. In the table there are 100,000 to 120,000 distinct CDR3 sequences, 80% to 85% of which are singletons. For each extraction, RNA and DNA were obtained together from about 21-30 mg of unsorted bulk tissue. The sequenced material came from liver tumor tissue from sampling region 3. Specified subset: tumor region T3, left-lateral pole. The receptors were sampled from a man in his forties with primary liver carcinoma and hepatitis B virus infection.

The J gene is TRBJ2-3, the V gene TRBV11-2; D unclear. The germline CDR1 and CDR2 sequences are SGHAT and FQNNGV. The CDR3 loop spans 14 amino acids. With 9 bases removed from V and 4 bases from J, the gap between germline ends came to 17 bases. Here the CDR3 reads CASSPPSRADTQYF. For the CDR3, the DNA is TGTGCCAGTAGTCCCCCGAGCCGGGCAGATACGCAGTATTTT.

Turning to this clonotype: The junction departs from germline at one end; a sequencing error may be responsible. The chain is built from TRBV28 and TRBJ1-4; TRBD1 is a possible D gene (5 bases). The CDR3 sequence is 17 residues long. In germline, CDR1 is MDHEN, CDR2 SYDVKM. The DNA of the CDR3 is TGTGCCAGCAGTTTTGGGGACCGATTTGCAACTAATGAAAAACTGCTTTTT. The encoded protein is CASSFGDRFATNEKLLF.

In regard to this clonotype: Compared with germline, one end of the junction differs, possibly owing to a read error. The rearrangement joins TRBV30 to TRBJ2-6; 8 positions agree with TRBD2. Per germline, CDR1 GTSNPN and CDR2 SVGIG (reference sequence). The CDR3 consists of 16 residues. The CDR3 nucleotides read TGTGCCTGGAGACGGGAGGGTAGCTCTGGGGTCAACGTCCTGACTTTC. Protein product: CAWRREGSSGVNVLTF.

This clonotype has only one observation. No conserved phenylalanine or tryptophan ends this CDR3, so it is likely a read error. The chain carries TRBV4-2 and TRBJ2-1, with D tentatively TRBD2 (6 bases). This CDR3 contains 15 residues. Trimming took off 0 bases at V and 11 bases at J, with 17 bases between the two ends. The germline V gene encodes CDR1 LGHNA and CDR2 YNFKEQ. The CDR3 DNA is TGTGCCAGCAGCCAAGATTGGACTACGGGCGGTAAGCAGTTCATC. Its translation is CASSQDWTTGGKQFI.

Concerning this clonotype itself: An end of the junction differs from the germline gene, which may be a read error. This chain joins TRBV11-2 and TRBJ2-7; D is possibly TRBD2 (5 bases). CDR3 length: 15 amino acids. Germline assignment: CDR1 SGHAT and CDR2 FQNNGV. The CDR3 reads CASSLGASGSHEQYF. The CDR3 bases are TGTGCCAGCAGCTTAGGAGCTAGTGGGAGCCACGAGCAATACTTC. Variable domain in full (rest from reference TRBV11-2 and TRBJ2-7): EAGVAQSPRYKIIEKRQSVAFWCNPISGHATLYWYQQILGQGPKLLIQFQNNGVVDDSQLPKDRFSAERLKGVDSTLKIQPAKLEDSAVYLCASSLGASGSHEQYFGPGTRLTVT.

This chain links TRBV6-2 or TRBV6-3 with TRBJ1-3; D not resolved. V lost 4 bases to trimming and J lost 8 bases, with 15 bases between them. The CDR3 contains 14 residues. Germline V gene data show CDR1 as MNHEY and CDR2 as SVGEGT. CDR3 loop: CASSSHREHDTIYF. The CDR3 DNA reads as TGTGCCAGCAGTTCACATCGGGAACATGACACCATATATTTT.

V and J are TRBV6-1 and TRBJ1-2, with 8 bases aligning to TRBD1. CDR1 is MNHNS, CDR2 SASEGT, per germline. The CDR3 contains 13 residues. V was clipped by 9 bases and J by 6 bases; unmatched bases: 9. The CDR3 DNA sequence: TGTGCCAGTAGTCTACAGGGGGACCATGGCTACACCTTC. Encoded protein: CASSLQGDHGYTF.

Many counts were recorded for this clonotype. The chain uses TRBV6-1 and TRBJ2-7; tentative D call: TRBD1 (6 bases). The CDR3 is made up of 15 amino acids. Per germline, CDR1 MNHNS and CDR2 SASEGT. V was pared by 0 bases and J by 0 bases, with 9 bases between. The CDR3 nucleotides are TGTGCCAGCAGTGAAGCAGACAGGAGCTCCTACGAGCAGTACTTC. This encodes CASSEADRSSYEQYF.

With respect to this clonotype: The junction differs from germline at one of its ends, possibly a read error. The chain employs TRBV6-2 or TRBV6-3 and TRBJ2-1; D call uncertain. The CDR3 is made up of 15 amino acids. The V gene's germline CDR1 is MNHEY and CDR2 SVGEGT. CDR3 region: CASSYTSGDLNEQFF. In DNA, the CDR3 is TGCGCCAGCAGTTACACGTCAGGAGACCTCAATGAGCAGTTCTTC.

The chain uses TRBV10-3 and TRBJ2-3; D remains unclear. The V gene lost 5 bases and the J gene lost 5 bases, with 8 bases spanning the gap. This CDR3 spans 12 amino acids. CDR1 ENHRY and CDR2 SYGVKD come from the germline V gene. CDR3: CAISPIIDTQYF. The DNA for the CDR3 is TGTGCCATCAGTCCCATTATAGATACGCAGTATTTT.

To note about this clonotype: A junction boundary mismatches the germline segment, possibly from a read error. The chain joins TRBV29-1 to TRBJ2-2; 8 bases align to TRBD1. CDR1 is SQVTM and CDR2 is ANQGSEA in the germline V gene. This CDR3 contains 16 residues. The CDR3 DNA reads as TGCAGCGCTGAAGGGTTGGACAGGGTGGGCATCGGGGAGCTGTTTTTT. Amino acid sequence: CSAEGLDRVGIGELFF.

This sequence joins TRBV6-1 and TRBJ2-7, with D possibly matching TRBD1 (6 bases). V was cut by 9 bases and J by 0 bases, with 21 bases left in between. Germline V lookup: CDR1 MNHNS, CDR2 SASEGT. The CDR3 runs to 16 residues. CDR3 region: CARTPRSGQCSYEQYF. In nucleotides, the CDR3 is TGTGCCAGGACCCCACGGTCGGGACAATGCTCCTACGAGCAGTACTTC.

With respect to this clonotype: One junction end disagrees with the germline gene, perhaps due to a read error. The rearrangement uses TRBV6-5 and TRBJ2-3; D is perhaps TRBD2 (5 bases). CDR3 size: 12 residues. Germline CDR1 is MNHEY and CDR2 is SVGAGI. As DNA, the CDR3 is TGTGCCAGCACCCGGGGAGCCGGTACGCAATATTTT. Its protein product is CASTRGAGTQYF.

With regard to this clonotype: Lacking the conserved final phenylalanine or tryptophan, this CDR3 likely reflects a read error. The chain links TRBV4-2 to TRBJ2-3; 7 nucleotides agree with TRBD2. Per the germline V gene, CDR1 is LGHNA and CDR2 is YNFKEQ. This CDR3 is built from 20 residues. This CDR3 reads CASSQDLPSGTGGRADTQYI. DNA for the CDR3: TGCGCGAGCAGCCAAGATCTTCCCTCCGGGACTGGCGGGAGAGCAGATACGCAGTATATT.